The rows below give T cell receptor beta chains drawn from one sample of a study of T cell clones after liver transplantation. The table came from immunoSEQ multiplex PCR; TCRdb's copy has only in-frame clones and leaves some out. The table lists 68,000 or so clones, about 91% of them singletons. Sequenced here: CD4+ T cells from blood, sampled about 25 months after liver transplant. Receptor source: a human patient who received a liver transplant. Some T cells may trace back to the graft donor. CDR3s include the opening cysteine and the closing phenylalanine or tryptophan. The order of the fields is CDR3 length, D gene, V gene, clone size, J gene, CDR3 DNA, CDR3 protein. D genes are given only for firm matches. The size field is filled for only some rows; it gives once, few, many or a size class.

cdr3_length: 13; d_call: NA; v_call: TRBV15; clone_size: once; j_call: TRBJ1-2; cdr3_nt: TGTGCCACCAGCGGCGAACCCTCCACCGGGCGGACCTTC; cdr3_aa: CATSGEPSTGRTF
cdr3_length: 14; d_call: NA; v_call: TRBV30; clone_size: NA; j_call: TRBJ1-1; cdr3_nt: TGTGCCTGGAGACTCCGGGGGCTCACGACTGAAGCTTTCTTT; cdr3_aa: CAWRLRGLTTEAFF
cdr3_length: 14; d_call: NA; v_call: TRBV27; clone_size: NA; j_call: TRBJ1-5; cdr3_nt: TGTGCCAGCAGTTTAGGGTTAAACAATCAGCCCCAGCATTTT; cdr3_aa: CASSLGLNNQPQHF
cdr3_length: 12; d_call: NA; v_call: TRBV5-1; clone_size: NA; j_call: TRBJ2-3; cdr3_nt: TGCGCCAGCAGCTTGGCCCGGGATACGCAGTATTTT; cdr3_aa: CASSLARDTQYF
cdr3_length: 16; d_call: NA; v_call: TRBV21-1; clone_size: NA; j_call: TRBJ2-3; cdr3_nt: TGTGCCAGCAGCAAGCCGACTAGCGATAGCACAGATACGCAGTATTTT; cdr3_aa: CASSKPTSDSTDTQYF
cdr3_length: 16; d_call: NA; v_call: TRBV18; clone_size: NA; j_call: TRBJ1-1; cdr3_nt: TGTGCCAGCTCACCAATCCCCCCAAAACAGAACACTGAAGCTTTCTTT; cdr3_aa: CASSPIPPKQNTEAFF
cdr3_length: 13; d_call: NA; v_call: TRBV4-3; clone_size: NA; j_call: TRBJ2-1; cdr3_nt: TGCGCCAGCAGCCAAGAGGAAGTCAATGAGCAGTTCTTC; cdr3_aa: CASSQEEVNEQFF
cdr3_length: 15; d_call: NA; v_call: TRBV6-5; clone_size: NA; j_call: TRBJ1-3; cdr3_nt: TGTGCCAGCAGACTACAGGAAACCTCTGGAAACACCATATATTTT; cdr3_aa: CASRLQETSGNTIYF
cdr3_length: 15; d_call: NA; v_call: TRBV7-2; clone_size: NA; j_call: TRBJ2-1; cdr3_nt: TGTGCCAGCAGCCAGGGAAGGTCTTCCTACAATGAGCAGTTCTTC; cdr3_aa: CASSQGRSSYNEQFF
cdr3_length: 18; d_call: NA; v_call: TRBV5-1; clone_size: few; j_call: TRBJ1-1; cdr3_nt: TGCGCCAGCAGCTTGGGGGCTCAGGGGACGATTCTGAACACTGAAGCTTTCTTT; cdr3_aa: CASSLGAQGTILNTEAFF
cdr3_length: 14; d_call: NA; v_call: TRBV27; clone_size: NA; j_call: TRBJ1-1; cdr3_nt: TGTGCCAGCAGTTTCCTTCAGGCGAACACTGAAGCTTTCTTT; cdr3_aa: CASSFLQANTEAFF
cdr3_length: 14; d_call: NA; v_call: TRBV11-2; clone_size: once; j_call: TRBJ1-2; cdr3_nt: TGTGCCAGCAGCCCAGAGGCAGGCCTGATGGGCTACACCTTC; cdr3_aa: CASSPEAGLMGYTF
cdr3_length: 13; d_call: NA; v_call: TRBV7-2; clone_size: once; j_call: TRBJ2-5; cdr3_nt: TGTGCCAGCAGCTCAGTACTGGTGGAGACCCAGTACTTC; cdr3_aa: CASSSVLVETQYF
cdr3_length: 16; d_call: NA; v_call: TRBV5-1; clone_size: NA; j_call: TRBJ2-1; cdr3_nt: TGCGCCAGCAGCGTCCGAAGCGGAAGCTCCTACAATGAGCAGTTCTTC; cdr3_aa: CASSVRSGSSYNEQFF
cdr3_length: 16; d_call: NA; v_call: TRBV5-1; clone_size: NA; j_call: TRBJ2-2; cdr3_nt: TGCGCCAGCAGCTTGATGGGAGGGGGCTACACCGGGGAGCTGTTTTTT; cdr3_aa: CASSLMGGGYTGELFF
cdr3_length: 17; d_call: TRBD1; v_call: TRBV7-2; clone_size: NA; j_call: TRBJ1-5; cdr3_nt: TGTGCCAGCAGCGTGACCCCGACAGGGGAAAGCAATCAGCCCCAGCATTTT; cdr3_aa: CASSVTPTGESNQPQHF
cdr3_length: 14; d_call: NA; v_call: TRBV25-1; clone_size: NA; j_call: TRBJ2-5; cdr3_nt: TGTGCCAGCAGTGAATCGGGGCCCCGAGAGACCCAGTACTTC; cdr3_aa: CASSESGPRETQYF